Below, 2 T cell receptor beta chains from the same sample are listed, as sequenced in a study of shared clonotypes between healthy human individuals. Only in-frame clones appear in the TCRdb table, and some are missing; sequencing was by immunoSEQ multiplex PCR. The table lists roughly 300,000 clones, around 79% of them singletons. What was sequenced was memory CD4+ T cells sorted from blood. Subset of the sample: CD45RA-negative fraction. The receptors shown here come from a man in his thirties or forties in good health.

This chain joins TRBV7-9 and TRBJ1-2, with D maybe TRBD1 (5 bases). Germline V CDR1 and CDR2: SEHNR, FQNEAQ (reference sequence). The CDR3 extends over 13 amino acids. Trimming removed 5 bases at V and 6 bases at J, with 13 bases between. The CDR3 reads CASSHLTVDGYTF. As DNA, the CDR3 is TGTGCCAGCAGCCACCTGACAGTTGATGGCTACACCTTC.

V usage is TRBV5-1 and J usage is TRBJ2-2; 8 bases map to TRBD2. J gave up 7 bases and V 1 base, and 6 bases lay outside the gene matches. In germline, CDR1 is SGHRS, CDR2 YFSETQ. The length of the CDR3 is 15 residues. In DNA, the CDR3 is TGCGCCAGCAGCTTGACCAGCGGGAGAGTCGGGGAGCTGTTTTTT. This translates into CASSLTSGRVGELFF.